This entry lists 23 T cell receptor beta chains sequenced from one sample in a study of metastatic and nonmetastatic thyroid tumors. TCRdb reprocessed the PCR reads via MiXCR. The top ten clones hold just over 20% of a sample with 15,000 to 20,000 clones, approximately 20% of them seen once. Nobody among the patients had been given any treatment before thyroid surgery. The material sequenced was adjacent normal tissue. The source of these receptors is a female donor with papillary thyroid cancer or a benign thyroid nodule (not recorded which). Some clones in this sample may be carry-over from other donors' samples.

This clone has more than one count but fewer than ten. This chain uses TRBV7-2 with TRBJ1-2; D not certain. There are 14 residues in the CDR3. Per germline, CDR1 SGHTA and CDR2 FQGNSA. Trimming shortened V by 1 base and J by 1 base, and 7 bases separated the two germline ends. The CDR3, as DNA: TGTGCCAGCAGCTTAGACAGCCTTAACTATGGCTACACCTTC. Protein product: CASSLDSLNYGYTF.

The chain has TRBV5-5 and TRBJ2-5, with D tentatively TRBD1 (5 bases). V was cut by 4 bases and J by 1 base, with 8 bases left in between. The germline CDR1 and CDR2 sequences are SGHKS and YYEKEE (reference sequence). The CDR3 totals 13 residues. CDR3 region: CASSPGAQETQYF. CDR3 coding DNA: TGTGCCAGCAGCCCTGGGGCCCAAGAGACCCAGTACTTC.

Concerning this clone: Given a much more abundant clone one base away, this may be a read error. CDR3 in amino acids: CSAPRVGSVSHEQYF. DNA for the CDR3: TGCAGTGCGCCCCGCGTGGGCAGTGTCTCCCACGAGCAGTACTTC. The rearrangement joins TRBV20-1 to TRBJ2-7; D is uncertain. The CDR3 has 15 residues. From germline, CDR1 is DFQATT and CDR2 SNEGSKA (reference sequence).

A few counts support this clone. The chain has TRBV24-1 and TRBJ2-3, with D perhaps matching TRBD2 (5 bases). The V gene's germline CDR1 is KGHDR and CDR2 SFDVKD. The CDR3 is made up of 15 amino acids. Trimming took off 5 bases at V and 4 bases at J, with 15 bases between the two ends. The CDR3: CATSATRGRADTQYF. The DNA for the CDR3 is TGTGCCACCAGTGCGACCCGGGGTCGTGCAGATACGCAGTATTTT.

This clone has just a few counts. This chain joins TRBV6-4 and TRBJ2-4, with no clear D. The CDR3 covers 12 residues. V gave up 3 bases and J gave up 15 bases, with 15 bases separating them. Germline-derived CDR1 and CDR2 are MRHNA and SNTAGT. The CDR3 loop reads CASSESISPAYF. CDR3 sequence (DNA): TGTGCCAGCAGTGAAAGTATATCTCCCGCGTACTTC.

Worth noting for this clone: This may be a read error, as it is one base from a much larger clone. This chain joins TRBV5-5 and TRBJ1-2; D gene ambiguous. The CDR3 spans 14 residues. Germline V gene sequence: CDR1 SGHKS, CDR2 YYEKEE (reference sequence). The CDR3 loop reads CASSLGVGPSGHTF. The CDR3 nucleotides read TGTGCCAGCAGCTTGGGTGTAGGGCCGTCTGGCCACACCTTC.

This chain joins TRBV6-6 and TRBJ2-3, with TRBD2 identical over 8 bases. The germline V gene has CDR1 MNHNY and CDR2 SVGAGI (reference sequence). This CDR3 spans 18 amino acids. Trimming removed 5 bases from V and 0 bases from J; junction bases left unmatched: 13. The CDR3 DNA sequence: TGTGCCAGCAGTCGGTCAAAGGTGCCGGGAGGGAGCACAGATACGCAGTATTTT. It specifies CASSRSKVPGGSTDTQYF.

The chain carries TRBV28 and TRBJ1-1, with TRBD1 matching 7 bases. The CDR3 extends over 13 amino acids. In germline, CDR1 is MDHEN, CDR2 SYDVKM. The V and J ends lost 9 bases and 4 bases, in that order; junction bases with no gene match: 8. The CDR3 sequence is CASQTGRVTEAFF. CDR3 sequence (DNA): TGTGCCAGTCAGACAGGGAGGGTCACTGAAGCTTTCTTT.

The genes are TRBV7-3 and TRBJ1-1; TRBD1 might be the D (5 bases). This CDR3 has 14 amino acids. In germline, CDR1 is SGHTA, CDR2 FQGTGA. V was pared by 5 bases and J by 3 bases, with 13 bases between. DNA for the CDR3: TGTGCCAGCAGCCCCCTGGGAGGGGACACTGAAGCTTTCTTT. Amino acid sequence: CASSPLGGDTEAFF.

The chain joins TRBV28 to TRBJ1-2, with 7 bases matching TRBD1. The germline V gene has CDR1 MDHEN and CDR2 SYDVKM. With 6 bases clipped from V and 4 bases from J, the junction kept 5 bases outside the gene matches. This CDR3 is built from 13 residues. Written as DNA, the CDR3 is TGTGCCAGCAGGGCAGGGGGAGTCTATGGCTACACCTTC. Translated, it gives CASRAGGVYGYTF.

The rearrangement links TRBV20-1 to TRBJ2-1; D gene ambiguous. V was pared by 0 bases and J by 0 bases, with 6 bases between. The germline CDR1 and CDR2 sequences are DFQATT and SNEGSKA (reference sequence). The CDR3 contains 14 residues. The DNA of the CDR3 is TGCAGTGCTAGAGATCTCCTCTCCTACAATGAGCAGTTCTTC. Its translation is CSARDLLSYNEQFF.

J is TRBJ2-7 and V is TRBV7-2; D remains unclear. CDR1 SGHTA and CDR2 FQGNSA come from the germline V gene. The CDR3 runs to 13 residues. Trimming shortened V by 3 bases and J by 3 bases, and 9 bases separated the two germline ends. CDR3 protein: CASSFGLNYEQYF. The DNA of the CDR3 is TGTGCCAGCAGCTTCGGTCTAAACTACGAGCAGTACTTC.

Concerning this clone: The junction does not match germline at one end; this may be a read error. This sequence joins TRBV7-2 and TRBJ2-7, with 7 bases identical to TRBD2. The CDR3 contains 15 residues. Germline assignment: CDR1 SGHTA and CDR2 FQGNSA. CDR3 amino acids: CASSQSRLASSEQYF. In nucleotides, the CDR3 is TGTGCCAGCAGCCAAAGTCGACTAGCCTCCTCCGAGCAGTACTTC.

Concerning this clone: Other DNA sequences in the sample encode the same CDR3. The V call is TRBV10-3, the J call TRBJ2-7, with TRBD2 identical over 14 bases. This CDR3 comprises 14 residues. Germline CDR1 and CDR2: ENHRY and SYGVKD. With V trimmed by 8 bases and J by 7 bases, 7 bases remained unmatched. This CDR3 is CAIGGLAGEGEQYF. CDR3 bases: TGTGCCATCGGGGGACTAGCGGGGGAGGGAGAGCAGTACTTC.

This clone occurred a few times. V and J are TRBV7-8 and TRBJ1-5, with D hard to call. Germline lookup yields CDR1 SGHVS and CDR2 FQNEAQ. This CDR3 is built from 12 residues. V lost 5 bases and J 8 bases, leaving 10 bases between the germline ends. CDR3 sequence (DNA): TGTGCCAGCAGCCAGCAGGAGGAGCCCCAGCATTTT. Translation gives CASSQQEEPQHF.

The chain carries TRBV5-1 and TRBJ2-1; 7 nucleotides line up with TRBD1. Per germline, CDR1 SGHRS and CDR2 YFSETQ. J gave up 9 bases and V 5 bases, and 8 bases lay outside the gene matches. The CDR3 has 13 residues. The CDR3 protein is CASSWDSTPEQFF. CDR3 DNA: TGCGCCAGCAGTTGGGACAGCACCCCTGAGCAGTTCTTC. The variable domain in full, completed from reference TRBV5-1 and TRBJ2-1, reads KAGVTQTPRYLIKTRGQQVTLSCSPISGHRSVSWYQQTPGQGLQFLFEYFSETQRNKGNFPGRFSGRQFSNSRSEMNVSTLELGDSALYLCASSWDSTPEQFFGPGTRLTVL.

This chain joins TRBV15 and TRBJ2-7; TRBD1 aligns across 9 bases. The V segment lost 4 bases and the J segment 3 bases; nucleotides outside the gene matches: 1. Per germline, CDR1 LNHNV and CDR2 YYDKDF (reference sequence). CDR3 length: 13 residues. CDR3 DNA sequence: TGTGCCACCAGCACGGGACAGGGCTACGAGCAGTACTTC. It yields the protein CATSTGQGYEQYF.

This chain connects TRBV5-5 to TRBJ1-3; tentative D call: TRBD1 (5 bases). V lost 0 bases and J 3 bases, leaving 7 bases between the germline ends. Germline V CDR1 and CDR2: SGHKS, YYEKEE (reference sequence). This CDR3 is built from 14 residues. The CDR3: CASSLGGGGNTIYF. The CDR3 DNA sequence: TGTGCCAGCAGCTTGGGGGGCGGTGGAAACACCATATATTTT.

The chain combines TRBV6-1 with TRBJ2-7, with D uncertain. Trimming took 3 bases from V and 5 from J, leaving 5 bases between them. The germline V gene has CDR1 MNHNS and CDR2 SASEGT. The CDR3 is 11 amino acids. CDR3 DNA sequence: TGTGCCAGCAGTGAGATAGACGAGCAGTACTTC. Translation gives CASSEIDEQYF.

This clone turned up a few times. The chain links TRBV28 to TRBJ1-6; 8 bases align to TRBD1. The length of the CDR3 is 17 residues. Per the germline V gene, CDR1 is MDHEN and CDR2 is SYDVKM. V lost 5 bases and J lost 5; bases outside the gene matches: 11. The DNA for the CDR3 is TGTGCCAGCAGTGCCCTACAGGGGGTGAAGGATAATTCACCCCTCCACTTT. Translated, it gives CASSALQGVKDNSPLHF.

This clone occurred a few times. The gene calls are TRBV6-5 and TRBJ1-1; 7 positions agree with TRBD1. The trim removed 6 bases at V and 0 bases at J, leaving 4 bases unmatched. CDR3 size: 14 residues. Germline CDR1 is MNHEY and CDR2 is SVGAGI. CDR3 sequence reads: CASSLQGLNTEAFF. The CDR3 DNA follows: TGTGCCAGCAGCTTACAGGGGCTGAACACTGAAGCTTTCTTT.

This chain links TRBV12-3 or TRBV12-4 with TRBJ1-2; D might be TRBD1 (6 bases). V was cut by 6 bases and J by 6 bases, with 17 bases left in between. The CDR3 consists of 14 residues. CDR3 protein: CASRSPGQSNGYTF. The CDR3 region has the DNA TGTGCCAGCAGGTCTCCGGGACAATCTAATGGCTACACCTTC.

Turning to this clone: Distinct nucleotide sequences in the sample also encode this CDR3. CDR3 amino acids: CASSRGRVMDSPLHF. The CDR3 DNA reads as TGTGCCAGTAGTAGGGGCAGAGTGATGGATTCACCCCTCCACTTT. This chain joins TRBV19 and TRBJ1-6; a possible D gene is TRBD1 (5 bases). Germline-derived CDR1 and CDR2 are LNHDA and SQIVND (reference sequence). V gave up 4 bases and J gave up 8 bases, with 15 bases separating them. The CDR3 is made up of 15 amino acids.